The 29 T cell receptor beta chains presented below share a single source sample, sequenced in a study of blood T cell repertoires in COVID-19. Generated by immunoSEQ multiplex PCR, the TCRdb table keeps only in-frame clones and is missing some. The sample shows about 160,000 clones, about four fifths of them seen only once. Material: peripheral blood. The receptor source for this set is a woman at least 80 years old with active or convalescent COVID-19.

CDR3 sequence reads: CASTPNGLAGGRNEQFF. CDR3 coding DNA: TGTGCCAGTACCCCCAACGGACTAGCGGGAGGTAGAAATGAGCAGTTCTTC. The chain links TRBV19 to TRBJ2-1; TRBD2 matches 14 bases. The CDR3 is 17 amino acids. Germline V CDR1 and CDR2: LNHDA, SQIVND (reference sequence). J gave up 7 bases and V 7 bases, and 12 bases lay outside the gene matches.

The chain has TRBV27 and TRBJ2-7; the match to TRBD2 covers 7 bases. Germline V lookup: CDR1 MNHEY, CDR2 SMNVEV (reference sequence). The trim removed 2 bases at V and 2 bases at J, leaving 3 bases unmatched. There are 14 residues in the CDR3. The DNA of the CDR3 is TGTGCCAGCAGTTTACTAGCGGTGCCCTACGAGCAGTACTTC. Its translation: CASSLLAVPYEQYF.

This clone came up a few times. The V call is TRBV3-1 (or the pseudogene TRBV3-2), the J call TRBJ2-1; D unclear. The V end was cut by 1 base, the J end by 0 bases, with 13 bases between. Germline CDR1 and CDR2: LGHDT and YNNKEL (reference sequence). This CDR3 contains 17 residues. The CDR3 DNA reads TGTGCCAGCAGCCAAGGGCTAGGCCTAAGCTCCTACAATGAGCAGTTCTTC. Its protein is CASSQGLGLSSYNEQFF.

This clone appeared a single time. J is TRBJ1-5 and V is TRBV6-5; weak D call: TRBD1 (5 bases). Germline CDR1 is MNHEY and CDR2 is SVGAGI. With 8 bases removed from V and 6 bases from J, the gap between germline ends came to 20 bases. The CDR3 totals 15 residues. The CDR3 reads CASVGFRGGSQPQHF. The DNA for the CDR3 is TGTGCCAGCGTCGGATTTAGGGGAGGCAGTCAGCCCCAGCATTTT.

In this sample, this clone turned up once. This chain links TRBV5-6 with TRBJ1-3; D remains unclear. Trimming shortened V by 0 bases and J by 0 bases, and 10 bases separated the two germline ends. Germline V gene lookup returns CDR1 SGHDT and CDR2 YYEEEE. The CDR3 extends over 16 amino acids. The CDR3 DNA reads as TGTGCCAGCAGCTTGGTCGGGGTCTCCTCTGGAAACACCATATATTTT. As protein: CASSLVGVSSGNTIYF.

Notes on this clone: Because the CDR3's place on the DNA is in doubt, the DNA is left out and the CDR3 is given as listed by TCRdb. The chain combines TRBV7-6 with TRBJ1-4; TRBD1, the table's D call, lacks a check against the DNA. The CDR3 is made up of 19 amino acids, end residues included. Germline V CDR1 and CDR2: SGHVS, FNYEAQ. The CDR3 is CASSSTGEFVSGPGEKLFF.

The V and J genes are TRBV3-1 (or the pseudogene TRBV3-2) and TRBJ2-2; 7 nucleotides agree with TRBD2. With V trimmed by 0 bases and J by 3 bases, 7 bases remained unmatched. There are 17 residues in the CDR3. CDR1 is LGHDT and CDR2 is YNNKEL in the germline V gene (reference sequence). The CDR3 DNA is TGTGCCAGCAGCCAAGATGGGGGGAGCGGGGACACCGGGGAGCTGTTTTTT. This encodes CASSQDGGSGDTGELFF.

J is TRBJ2-7 and V is TRBV18; TRBD1 might be the D (7 bases). This CDR3 region has 14 residues. CDR1 KGHSH and CDR2 LQKENI come from the germline V gene. The ends were cut back, 2 bases at V and 2 bases at J, with 10 bases in the middle. The CDR3 DNA follows: TGTGCCAGCTCACCAGCAGGGGGGACCTACGAGCAGTACTTC. Translating it yields CASSPAGGTYEQYF.

This chain links TRBV4-1 with TRBJ1-2; a possible D gene is TRBD1 (6 bases). The V end was cut by 3 bases, the J end by 7 bases, with 15 bases between. From germline, CDR1 is MGHRA and CDR2 YSYEKL. This CDR3 region has 14 residues. The CDR3 spells CASSQPQGYSGYTF. CDR3 DNA sequence: TGCGCCAGCAGCCAGCCACAGGGTTACTCTGGCTACACCTTC.

This clone has a handful of counts. The chain links TRBV18 to TRBJ1-2; D gene uncertain. Germline V CDR1 and CDR2: KGHSH, LQKENI. The length of the CDR3 is 14 residues. Trimming left V 2 bases short and J 5 bases short, with 12 bases between. The CDR3 region has the DNA TGTGCCAGCTCACCAGAGACGGCAGGATATGGCTACACCTTC. It yields the protein CASSPETAGYGYTF. The complete variable domain, with remaining parts taken from reference TRBV18 and TRBJ1-2, reads NAGVMQNPRHLVRRRGQEARLRCSPMKGHSHVYWYRQLPEEGLKFMVYLQKENIIDESGMPKERFSAEFPKEGPSILRIQQVVRGDSAAYFCASSPETAGYGYTFGSGTRLTVV.

The chain employs TRBV19 and TRBJ2-1; 8 nucleotides agree with TRBD2. Per the germline V gene, CDR1 is LNHDA and CDR2 is SQIVND (reference sequence). J gave up 1 base and V 0 bases, and 5 bases lay outside the gene matches. This CDR3 comprises 17 residues. The CDR3 loop reads CASSIEASGLSYNEQFF. CDR3 bases: TGTGCCAGTAGTATAGAGGCTAGCGGGTTATCCTACAATGAGCAGTTCTTC.

This clone was found a few times. Other DNA sequences in this sample translate to the same CDR3. For the CDR3, the DNA is TGTGCCAGTAGTATTTTCACACAGCCCCAGCATTTT. Translating it yields CASSIFTQPQHF. This chain connects TRBV19 to TRBJ1-5; D gene ambiguous. Germline V gene sequence: CDR1 LNHDA, CDR2 SQIVND (reference sequence). Trimming removed 3 bases from V and 7 bases from J, with 7 bases in between. The CDR3 runs to 12 residues.

The chain links TRBV5-1 to TRBJ2-7; TRBD2 matches 16 bases. The CDR3 contains 16 residues. V lost 4 bases and J lost 4; bases outside the gene matches: 5. Per the germline V gene, CDR1 is SGHRS and CDR2 is YFSETQ. The CDR3 spells CASSPGLAGGPYEQYF. The CDR3 DNA reads TGCGCCAGCAGCCCGGGACTAGCGGGAGGGCCGTACGAGCAGTACTTC.

This clone appeared a few times. One end of the junction fails to match germline, which may point to a read error. The genes are TRBV7-7 and TRBJ2-5; 7 bases agree with TRBD1. This CDR3 comprises 15 residues. Germline V gene sequence: CDR1 SSHAT, CDR2 FNYEAQ (reference sequence). In nucleotides, the CDR3 is TGTGCTAGCAGCTTAGGGTCCAGGGGGCAAGAGACCCAGTACTTC. It yields the protein CASSLGSRGQETQYF.

This chain joins TRBV4-2 and TRBJ1-4; D might be TRBD1 (6 bases). The CDR3 length is 15 residues. Per the germline V gene, CDR1 is LGHNA and CDR2 is YNFKEQ. V lost 1 base and J 4 bases, leaving 10 bases between the germline ends. This CDR3 is CASSQVGGGNEKLFF. For the CDR3, the DNA is TGTGCCAGCAGCCAAGTAGGGGGTGGTAATGAAAAACTGTTTTTT.

In this sample, this clone turned up once. This chain connects TRBV7-9 to TRBJ2-7; 8 bases fit TRBD1. V trimming: 5 bases; J trimming: 5 bases; junction bases outside the gene matches: 8. The CDR3 contains 14 residues. CDR1 SEHNR and CDR2 FQNEAQ come from the germline V gene (reference sequence). As DNA, the CDR3 is TGTGCCAGCAGCCCCTCTTGGACAGGGAACGAGCAGTACTTC. It codes for CASSPSWTGNEQYF. Together with reference TRBV7-9 and TRBJ2-7, the CDR3 gives the full variable domain: DTGVSQNPRHKITKRGQNVTFRCDPISEHNRLYWYRQTLGQGPEFLTYFQNEAQLEKSRLLSDRFSAERPKGSFSTLEIQRTEQGDSAMYLCASSPSWTGNEQYFGPGTRLTVT.

V usage is TRBV30 and J usage is TRBJ2-1; TRBD1 aligns across 7 bases. Trimming cost V 8 bases and J 3 bases; bases outside gene matches: 7. Germline assignment: CDR1 GTSNPN and CDR2 SVGIG (reference sequence). The CDR3 is 13 amino acids. The CDR3 DNA reads as TGTGCCCACGGGGACAGCAACTACAATGAGCAGTTCTTC. Translated, it gives CAHGDSNYNEQFF.

This chain uses TRBV5-1 with TRBJ1-1; 9 nucleotides align to TRBD1. The V and J ends lost 0 bases and 8 bases, in that order; junction bases with no gene match: 8. In germline, CDR1 is SGHRS, CDR2 YFSETQ. The CDR3 length is 15 residues. Written as DNA, the CDR3 is TGCGCCAGCAGCTTGGTGTTGGGGGGACAGGGAGAAGCTTTCTTT. This gives the protein CASSLVLGGQGEAFF.

In nucleotides, the CDR3 is TGTGCCAGCAGCGTAACGGGATCTGGGGCCAACGTCCTGACTTTC. Translating gives CASSVTGSGANVLTF. V and J are TRBV9 and TRBJ2-6; D is possibly TRBD2 (5 bases). This CDR3 comprises 15 residues. The ends were cut back, 1 base at V and 1 base at J, with 6 bases in the middle. Germline V gives CDR1 SGDLS, CDR2 YYNGEE.

The chain recombines TRBV14 with TRBJ1-1; D is ambiguous. The germline CDR1 and CDR2 sequences are SGHDN and FVKESK. V lost 0 bases, J lost 10 bases, and 12 bases lay in between. The CDR3 consists of 13 residues. CDR3 coding DNA: TGTGCCAGCAGCCAAGATCTTGTCGGCGGAGCTTTCTTT. This gives the protein CASSQDLVGGAFF.

This chain uses TRBV18 with TRBJ1-1, with 9 bases lining up with TRBD1. Germline CDR1 reads KGHSH; CDR2 reads LQKENI. V lost 5 bases, J lost 4 bases, and 8 bases stayed unmatched. The CDR3 contains 15 residues. The CDR3 DNA reads as TGTGCCAGCTCAGATCACAGGGGGCAGGGCACTGAAGCTTTCTTT. Translating it yields CASSDHRGQGTEAFF.

This clone has only one observation. Here the CDR3 reads CASSPRGGPTGELFF. CDR3 bases: TGTGCCAGTAGTCCCCGGGGGGGGCCCACCGGGGAGCTGTTTTTT. The rearrangement links TRBV19 to TRBJ2-2; TRBD2 matches at 8 bases. Per the germline V gene, CDR1 is LNHDA and CDR2 is SQIVND (reference sequence). The junction had 6 bases not matched to a gene; V was cut back by 5 bases and J by 4 bases. The CDR3 extends over 15 amino acids.

In this sample, this clone turned up once. This rearrangement joins TRBV19 to TRBJ1-6, with D unclear. V lost 5 bases to trimming and J lost 9 bases, with 11 bases between them. The CDR3 totals 13 residues. Germline V gives CDR1 LNHDA, CDR2 SQIVND (reference sequence). CDR3 nucleotides: TGTGCCAGTAGTTGGCTGGGGAGTTCACCCCTCCACTTT. As protein: CASSWLGSSPLHF.

The chain recombines TRBV30 with TRBJ2-3; 9 nucleotides align to TRBD2. The CDR3 consists of 15 residues. In germline, CDR1 is GTSNPN, CDR2 SVGIG (reference sequence). V lost 3 bases to trimming and J lost 0 bases; unmatched junction nucleotides: 4. This CDR3 is CAWRTSGTSTDTQYF. CDR3 nucleotides: TGTGCCTGGAGGACTAGCGGTACTAGCACAGATACGCAGTATTTT.

This clone has only one observation. The CDR3 reads CASSVRTGSTGELFF. The CDR3 DNA follows: TGTGCCAGCAGTGTCCGGACAGGGTCGACCGGGGAGCTGTTTTTT. This chain joins TRBV2 and TRBJ2-2; 8 bases align to TRBD1. J was trimmed by 5 bases and V by 4 bases; bases with no gene match: 6. Germline loops: CDR1 SNHLY, CDR2 FYNNEI. This CDR3 spans 15 amino acids.

The chain carries TRBV5-4 and TRBJ2-2, with D possibly TRBD2 on 7 matching bases. The CDR3 sequence is 15 residues long. Germline assignment: CDR1 SGHNT and CDR2 YYREEE (reference sequence). Trimming shortened V by 6 bases and J by 1 base, and 13 bases separated the two germline ends. The CDR3 is CASTPRGGNTGELFF. The CDR3 nucleotides are TGTGCCAGCACCCCTAGGGGGGGGAACACCGGGGAGCTGTTTTTT.

This chain uses TRBV28 with TRBJ2-7; TRBD2 aligns across 8 bases. The CDR3 runs 15 residues. The ends lost 5 bases at V and 10 bases at J; junction bases unmatched: 16. Germline V CDR1 and CDR2: MDHEN, SYDVKM. Written as DNA, the CDR3 is TGTGCCAGCAGTCCCCAGACTAGCGAGAGTCTGTTTCAGTACTTC. Its protein is CASSPQTSESLFQYF. The complete variable domain, with remaining parts taken from reference TRBV28 and TRBJ2-7, reads DVKVTQSSRYLVKRTGEKVFLECVQDMDHENMFWYRQDPGLGLRLIYFSYDVKMKEKGDIPEGYSVSREKKERFSLILESASTNQTSMYLCASSPQTSESLFQYFGPGTRLTVT.

The chain carries TRBV18 and TRBJ2-3; TRBD1 matches 12 bases. The CDR3 spans 15 residues. The V gene end was trimmed by 3 bases and the J gene end by 10 bases; junction bases not matched to a gene: 8. In germline, CDR1 is KGHSH, CDR2 LQKENI. CDR3 in amino acids: CASSPRDRGQDAQYF. DNA of the CDR3: TGTGCCAGCTCACCCCGGGACAGGGGGCAGGACGCGCAGTATTTT. The full variable domain, its missing parts supplied by reference TRBV18 and TRBJ2-3, is NAGVMQNPRHLVRRRGQEARLRCSPMKGHSHVYWYRQLPEEGLKFMVYLQKENIIDESGMPKERFSAEFPKEGPSILRIQQVVRGDSAAYFCASSPRDRGQDAQYFGPGTRLTVL.

This clone was counted only a few times. The chain is built from TRBV18 and TRBJ1-1, with a tentative D call TRBD1 (5 bases). The CDR3 consists of 14 residues. The germline CDR1 and CDR2 sequences are KGHSH and LQKENI. Trimming stripped 0 bases from V and 1 base from J, with 6 bases between. This chain's CDR3 is CASSPPRGNTEAFF. In DNA, the CDR3 is TGTGCCAGCTCACCACCAAGGGGGAACACTGAAGCTTTCTTT.